A single sample is the source of the 24 T cell receptor beta chains below, sequenced in a study of identical twins. TCRdb analysed the 5' RACE reads with MiXCR anew, one entry per CDR3 protein. The sample carries approximately 1.8 million distinct CDR3 sequences, around a third recorded once. The specimen was cord blood. These receptor sequences come from a newborn girl in good health.

The V call is TRBV27, the J call TRBJ2-5; 8 positions match TRBD1. Losses at the gene ends were 5 bases for V and 4 bases for J; bases not matched to a gene: 9. CDR1 MNHEY and CDR2 SMNVEV come from the germline V gene (reference sequence). The CDR3 consists of 15 residues. The CDR3 loop reads CASSPRTGLGETQYF. The CDR3 nucleotides are TGTGCCAGCAGTCCCAGGACAGGGTTAGGAGAGACCCAGTACTTC.

Of note for this clonotype: At one boundary the junction diverges from the germline segment, which might be a read error. This rearrangement joins TRBV20-1 to TRBJ2-7; no firm D call. The J call may be faulty, since TRBJ2-5 better matches the DNA end. This CDR3 spans 11 amino acids. Germline V gene data show CDR1 as DFQATT and CDR2 as SNEGSKA (reference sequence). CDR3 DNA sequence: TGCGGTGCTGAAGCCCGAGGGACCCAGTACTTC. Translation: CGAEARGTQYF.

This clonotype has a handful of counts. This chain uses TRBV18 with TRBJ2-1; 11 bases align to TRBD2. Losses at the gene ends were 0 bases for V and 4 bases for J; bases not matched to a gene: 2. The CDR3 covers 16 residues. Germline CDR1 reads KGHSH; CDR2 reads LQKENI. The CDR3 here is CASSPPTSGMYNEQFF. The CDR3 DNA is TGTGCCAGCTCACCACCGACTAGCGGGATGTACAATGAGCAGTTCTTC.

The rearrangement uses TRBV5-6 and TRBJ2-3; possibly TRBD1 for D (6 bases). Deletions cut 0 bases from V and 2 bases from J, with 16 bases between. The CDR3 is 17 amino acids. Germline assignment: CDR1 SGHDT and CDR2 YYEEEE. The CDR3 protein is CASSLEGDGIFTDTQYF. CDR3 nucleotides: TGTGCCAGCAGCTTGGAGGGGGACGGGATCTTCACAGATACGCAGTATTTT. The full variable domain, completed using reference TRBV5-6 and TRBJ2-3, is DAGVTQSPTHLIKTRGQQVTLRCSPKSGHDTVSWYQQALGQGPQFIFQYYEEEERQRGNFPDRFSGHQFPNYSSELNVNALLLGDSALYLCASSLEGDGIFTDTQYFGPGTRLTVL.

The V call is TRBV4-2, the J call TRBJ2-1; 7 bases map to TRBD2. Trimming at V came to 1 base and at J to 7 bases, leaving 13 bases not matched to a gene. CDR1 and CDR2 (germline): LGHNA, YNFKEQ. This CDR3 contains 17 residues. The CDR3 sequence is CASSQARGGSIWNEQFF. The CDR3 DNA sequence: TGTGCCAGCAGCCAAGCACGGGGCGGGAGTATTTGGAATGAGCAGTTCTTC.

This clonotype turned up a few times. The chain combines TRBV3-1 with TRBJ1-6; TRBD1 is a possible D gene (6 bases). Trimming shortened V by 4 bases and J by 7 bases, and 14 bases separated the two germline ends. Germline values: CDR1 LGHDT, CDR2 YNNKEL (reference sequence). This CDR3 is 15 amino acids long. In nucleotides, the CDR3 is TGTGCCAGCAGCCCGCAGGGGACCAGGAATTCACCCCTCCACTTT. The encoded protein is CASSPQGTRNSPLHF.

This clonotype was seen a handful of times. V gene TRBV7-9 combines with J gene TRBJ1-2; weak D call: TRBD1 (5 bases). In germline, CDR1 is SEHNR, CDR2 FQNEAQ (reference sequence). Trimming took 4 bases from V and 2 from J, leaving 11 bases between them. The CDR3 covers 14 residues. In DNA, the CDR3 is TGTGCCAGCAGCTGGGACGGGAGCAACTATGGCTACACCTTC. As protein: CASSWDGSNYGYTF.

This clonotype was seen only once. V gene TRBV3-1 combines with J gene TRBJ2-7; 8 positions match TRBD2. The V gene's germline CDR1 is LGHDT and CDR2 YNNKEL (reference sequence). The CDR3 runs to 15 residues. The junction had 13 bases not matched to a gene; V was cut back by 5 bases and J by 7 bases. The CDR3 sequence: CASSSTSGSSNEQYF. The CDR3 bases are TGTGCCAGCAGCTCAACCAGCGGGAGCAGCAATGAGCAGTACTTC.

This clonotype was picked up a small number of times. This rearrangement joins TRBV20-1 to TRBJ2-3; 9 nucleotides line up with TRBD2. The junction had 5 bases not matched to a gene; V was cut back by 1 base and J by 9 bases. The CDR3 sequence is 13 residues long. From germline, CDR1 is DFQATT and CDR2 SNEGSKA (reference sequence). The CDR3 sequence: CSARGLAAFTQYF. The CDR3 DNA follows: TGCAGTGCTAGAGGACTAGCGGCCTTCACGCAGTATTTT.

The V call is TRBV12-3 or TRBV12-4, the J call TRBJ1-2, with unresolved D. The CDR3 runs to 12 residues. Trimming pared 6 bases from V and 8 bases from J, leaving 13 bases between. CDR3 nucleotides: TGTGCCAGCAGGTCAGAGGGAGGGGGCTACACCTTC. Translated: CASRSEGGGYTF.

The V gene is TRBV28, the J gene TRBJ2-3; 7 bases map to TRBD2. The CDR3 has 17 amino acids. Per the germline V gene, CDR1 is MDHEN and CDR2 is SYDVKM. V lost 2 bases to trimming and J lost 2 bases; unmatched junction nucleotides: 10. The CDR3, as DNA: TGTGCCAGCAGTTTAAATTGTGCGGGAGCGGACACAGATACGCAGTATTTT. Its translation is CASSLNCAGADTDTQYF.

The V and J genes are TRBV5-1 and TRBJ1-2; possibly TRBD1 for D (5 bases). Deletions cut 0 bases from V and 5 bases from J, with 14 bases between. The CDR3 spans 15 residues. CDR1 SGHRS and CDR2 YFSETQ come from the germline V gene. The CDR3 loop is CASSLAPGPTYGYTF. CDR3 bases: TGCGCCAGCAGCTTGGCCCCGGGACCCACATATGGCTACACCTTC. Using reference TRBV5-1 and TRBJ1-2 for the parts outside the CDR3, the full variable domain is KAGVTQTPRYLIKTRGQQVTLSCSPISGHRSVSWYQQTPGQGLQFLFEYFSETQRNKGNFPGRFSGRQFSNSRSEMNVSTLELGDSALYLCASSLAPGPTYGYTFGSGTRLTVV.

There are many counts of this clonotype. CDR3 nucleotide sequence: TGCAGCGTTGAACTAGCGGGGGGATACGAGCAGTACTTC. It specifies CSVELAGGYEQYF. The V gene is TRBV29-1, the J gene TRBJ2-7; TRBD2 aligns across 11 bases. V lost 2 bases, J lost 4 bases, and 1 base stayed unmatched. CDR3 length equals 13 residues. Germline CDR1 is SQVTM and CDR2 is ANQGSEA.

This clonotype has a handful of counts. The chain employs TRBV7-8 and TRBJ2-4; the match to TRBD2 covers 8 bases. Germline values: CDR1 SGHVS, CDR2 FQNEAQ. This CDR3 contains 23 residues. V lost 0 bases, J lost 0 bases, and 22 bases stayed unmatched. CDR3 amino acids: CASSLARLGKRAAGGGAKNIQYF. CDR3 sequence (DNA): TGTGCCAGCAGCTTAGCTCGATTGGGAAAGCGGGCTGCGGGAGGTGGAGCCAAAAACATTCAGTACTTC.

This clonotype appeared a few times. V usage is TRBV12-3 or TRBV12-4 and J usage is TRBJ2-1; TRBD2 matches at 9 bases. This CDR3 spans 16 amino acids. After removal of 5 bases from V and 6 bases from J, the junction contained 11 bases not matched to a gene. CDR3 in DNA: TGTGCCAGCAGTCAAGCGGGAGGAATTGTGGTCAATGAGCAGTTCTTC. Amino acid sequence: CASSQAGGIVVNEQFF.

The chain combines TRBV20-1 with TRBJ2-1; D unclear. Germline CDR1 reads DFQATT; CDR2 reads SNEGSKA (reference sequence). The CDR3 has 14 amino acids. Trimming took off 3 bases at V and 7 bases at J, with 16 bases between the two ends. The CDR3 DNA follows: TGCAGTGCTAGGAGAGGTTGGTCCGAAAATGAGCAGTTCTTC. Its translation: CSARRGWSENEQFF.

Note on this clonotype: This may be a read error, as it is one base from a much larger clone. The chain carries TRBV25-1 and TRBJ1-5; D remains unclear. Germline V gene data show CDR1 as MGHDK and CDR2 as SYGVNS. Trimming shortened V by 2 bases and J by 6 bases, and 5 bases separated the two germline ends. CDR3 length equals 12 residues. The CDR3 sequence is CASSEAGQPQHF. CDR3 in DNA: TGTGCCAGCAGTGAAGCAGGTCAGCCCCAGCATTTT.

The genes are TRBV20-1 and TRBJ2-5, with 11 bases lining up with TRBD1. V gave up 2 bases and J gave up 4 bases; unmatched junction bases: 6. CDR1 and CDR2 (germline): DFQATT, SNEGSKA (reference sequence). CDR3 length: 15 residues. As DNA, the CDR3 is TGCAGTGCTAGAAGGGGACAGGGGGTGCGAGAGACCCAGTACTTC. Translation gives CSARRGQGVRETQYF.

This clonotype was counted a few times. The chain recombines TRBV12-3 or TRBV12-4 with TRBJ2-1, with 10 bases matching TRBD2. The V segment lost 2 bases and the J segment 3 bases; nucleotides outside the gene matches: 16. The CDR3 is 20 amino acids. CDR3 bases: TGTGCCAGCAGTTTACTCGTAGGTAGGGTAGCGGGGGGTCGCTACAATGAGCAGTTCTTC. As protein: CASSLLVGRVAGGRYNEQFF.

The rearrangement joins TRBV12-3 or TRBV12-4 to TRBJ2-1; 7 nucleotides match TRBD2. This CDR3 comprises 18 residues. After removal of 1 base from V and 0 bases from J, the junction contained 9 bases not matched to a gene. CDR3 DNA: TGTGCCAGCAGTTTAGGGGGGAGGGGCGGGAGCTCCTACAATGAGCAGTTCTTC. This sequence encodes CASSLGGRGGSSYNEQFF.

This chain joins TRBV2 and TRBJ1-6; 8 bases are a match to TRBD1. Trimming removed 8 bases from V and 9 bases from J; junction bases left unmatched: 3. CDR1 and CDR2 from the germline V gene are SNHLY and FYNNEI. CDR3 length equals 12 residues. CDR3 residues: CASQGAGSPLHF. Here the CDR3 DNA reads TGTGCCAGCCAGGGGGCAGGTTCACCCCTCCACTTT.

This clonotype was found once. This chain joins TRBV20-1 and TRBJ2-2, with 9 bases lining up with TRBD1. Per germline, CDR1 DFQATT and CDR2 SNEGSKA (reference sequence). The J segment lost 5 bases and the V segment lost 4 bases, leaving 5 bases of the junction unmatched. There are 14 residues in the CDR3. CDR3 DNA: TGCAGTGCTACCGGGACAGGGTTAACCGGGGAGCTGTTTTTT. Translation: CSATGTGLTGELFF.

This clonotype occurred many times. Germline and junction disagree at one end, which may indicate a read error. This chain uses TRBV12-3 or TRBV12-4 with TRBJ1-4; D gene unclear. The CDR3 consists of 11 residues. In nucleotides, the CDR3 is TGCGCCAGCAGCTTGGATGAAAAACTGTTTTTT. Residues: CASSLDEKLFF.

This clonotype was observed a few times. V and J are TRBV12-3 or TRBV12-4 and TRBJ1-2; no firm D call. The CDR3 spans 12 residues. V dropped 6 bases and J dropped 8 bases, with 13 bases sitting between them. The CDR3 DNA is TGTGCCAGCAGACTGGGATGTCAGGGCTACACCTTC. Translating it yields CASRLGCQGYTF.